Presented here are 26 T cell receptor beta chains from one specimen sequenced in a study of cytotoxic CD8 clonotypes in ibrutinib-treated CLL. Some clones are missing from TCRdb's copy, which holds only in-frame ones; the method was immunoSEQ multiplex PCR. This sample has 75,000 to 90,000 clones; approximately 87% occur once, and the top ten carry about 40%. This specimen was PBMCs, taken after 24 months of ibrutinib treatment. The receptor source for this set is a human donor with chronic lymphocytic leukemia.

This clone was seen a single time. The chain uses TRBV20-1 and TRBJ1-1; no clear D. Per germline, CDR1 DFQATT and CDR2 SNEGSKA (reference sequence). This CDR3 comprises 10 residues. CDR3 residues: CTASNTEAFF. CDR3 bases: TGCACCGCCTCGAACACTGAAGCTTTCTTT.

The V gene is TRBV6-6, the J gene TRBJ2-3; D is unclear. The germline gives CDR1 MNHNY, CDR2 SVGAGI (reference sequence). The CDR3 is 13 residues long. V was trimmed by 8 bases and J by 0 bases, leaving 9 bases between them. The CDR3 loop reads CASQARSTDTQYF. CDR3 in DNA: TGTGCCAGCCAAGCTCGGAGCACAGATACGCAGTATTTT.

The chain has TRBV6-1 and TRBJ2-3; perhaps TRBD1 as D (5 bases). Germline V CDR1 and CDR2: MNHNS, SASEGT. The CDR3 is made up of 14 amino acids. Trimming pared 5 bases from V and 2 bases from J, leaving 11 bases between. The CDR3 sequence: CASSSRQSTDTQYF. The CDR3 nucleotides are TGTGCCAGCAGTTCCCGACAGTCCACAGATACGCAGTATTTT.

The genes are TRBV5-6 and TRBJ2-1, with D unresolved. V lost 0 bases, J lost 9 bases, and 7 bases lay in between. CDR3 length: 12 amino acids. CDR1 is SGHDT and CDR2 is YYEEEE in the germline V gene. CDR3 region: CASSLEFSEQFF. CDR3 nucleotide sequence: TGTGCCAGCAGCTTGGAATTCAGTGAGCAGTTCTTC.

This clone was seen a single time. The chain uses TRBV7-6 and TRBJ2-2; 9 bases are shared with TRBD2. V was pared by 2 bases and J by 4 bases, with 5 bases of the junction left unmatched. The germline V gene has CDR1 SGHVS and CDR2 FNYEAQ. This CDR3 contains 16 residues. CDR3 DNA: TGTGCCAGCAGCTTATATCTAGCGGGAACCACCGGGGAGCTGTTTTTT. The encoded protein is CASSLYLAGTTGELFF.

J is TRBJ2-1 and V is TRBV10-3; 9 bases are shared with TRBD1. CDR3 length equals 14 residues. V was pared by 4 bases and J by 10 bases, with 8 bases of the junction left unmatched. Germline CDR1 reads ENHRY; CDR2 reads SYGVKD. The CDR3 loop reads CAISVGTGSAEQFF. CDR3 in DNA: TGTGCCATCAGTGTCGGGACAGGGTCGGCGGAGCAGTTCTTC.

The chain employs TRBV7-2 and TRBJ1-1; D ambiguous. CDR3 length equals 13 residues. Deletions cut 2 bases from V and 5 bases from J, with 9 bases between. Germline values: CDR1 SGHTA, CDR2 FQGNSA. CDR3 bases: TGTGCCAGCAGCTTAATGCGAGAGACTGAAGCTTTCTTT. This translates into CASSLMRETEAFF. Looking up the rest from reference TRBV7-2 and TRBJ1-1 gives the full variable domain: GAGVSQSPSNKVTEKGKDVELRCDPISGHTALYWYRQSLGQGLEFLIYFQGNSAPDKSGLPSDRFSAERTGGSVSTLTIQRTQQEDSAVYLCASSLMRETEAFFGQGTRLTVV.

V and J are TRBV11-2 and TRBJ2-1; the match to TRBD2 covers 8 bases. V shed 5 bases and J 8 bases; nucleotides not matched to a gene: 8. The length of the CDR3 is 14 residues. Germline loops: CDR1 SGHAT, CDR2 FQNNGV. CDR3 DNA sequence: TGTGCCAGCAGCCCCTCCGGGAGGGCCCATGAGCAGTTCTTC. This translates into CASSPSGRAHEQFF.

The CDR3 loop is CASRHSGSPSYEQYF. CDR3 DNA sequence: TGTGCCAGCAGACACTCGGGAAGCCCCTCCTACGAGCAGTACTTC. The V and J genes are TRBV19 and TRBJ2-7; D is perhaps TRBD2 (5 bases). The CDR3 spans 15 residues. Trimming took off 9 bases at V and 0 bases at J, with 18 bases between the two ends. Germline V gene data show CDR1 as LNHDA and CDR2 as SQIVND (reference sequence).

The chain joins TRBV6-6 to TRBJ2-5; D not resolved. From germline, CDR1 is MNHNY and CDR2 SVGAGI (reference sequence). V lost 4 bases and J lost 5, with 14 bases in between. This CDR3 is 14 amino acids long. For the CDR3, the DNA is TGTGCCAGCAGTTCATCGACGGCCACGGAGACCCAGTACTTC. Its protein product is CASSSSTATETQYF.

This sequence joins TRBV9 and TRBJ2-3; TRBD2 aligns across 7 bases. V dropped 4 bases and J dropped 4; count of bases not matched to a gene: 12. Germline CDR1 SGDLS, CDR2 YYNGEE. The CDR3 loop spans 16 amino acids. The CDR3 region is CASSYPPSGAADTQYF. For the CDR3, the DNA is TGTGCCAGCAGCTACCCCCCCAGCGGGGCCGCAGATACGCAGTATTTT.

The chain has TRBV5-1 and TRBJ2-3, with 8 bases that match TRBD2. The CDR3 totals 15 residues. V shed 4 bases and J 6 bases; nucleotides not matched to a gene: 10. CDR1 SGHRS and CDR2 YFSETQ come from the germline V gene. The CDR3 reads CASSVPSGSGDTQYF. The CDR3 coding sequence is TGCGCCAGCAGCGTGCCAAGCGGGAGTGGTGATACGCAGTATTTT. Filled out from reference TRBV5-1 and TRBJ2-3, the complete variable domain reads KAGVTQTPRYLIKTRGQQVTLSCSPISGHRSVSWYQQTPGQGLQFLFEYFSETQRNKGNFPGRFSGRQFSNSRSEMNVSTLELGDSALYLCASSVPSGSGDTQYFGPGTRLTVL.

The chain employs TRBV7-2 and TRBJ2-5; 10 nucleotides line up with TRBD1. The CDR3 totals 14 residues. Trimming cost V 5 bases and J 2 bases; bases outside gene matches: 2. In germline, CDR1 is SGHTA, CDR2 FQGNSA. Here the CDR3 DNA reads TGTGCCAGCAGCCTGGACAGGGGGCAAGAGACCCAGTACTTC. Protein: CASSLDRGQETQYF.

This clone occurred many times. This chain links TRBV7-3 with TRBJ2-7, with no clear D. This CDR3 is built from 15 residues. Trimming removed 3 bases at V and 0 bases at J, with 12 bases between. Germline V gives CDR1 SGHTA, CDR2 FQGTGA. This CDR3 is CASSFLTRYSYEQYF. The CDR3 nucleotides read TGTGCCAGCAGCTTCCTTACTCGTTACTCCTACGAGCAGTACTTC.

This clone has just one count. This chain joins TRBV2 and TRBJ2-7; D uncertain. The germline V gene has CDR1 SNHLY and CDR2 FYNNEI. The germline V and J ends were trimmed by 4 bases and 6 bases, with 13 bases remaining between them. The CDR3 totals 13 residues. Here the CDR3 DNA reads TGTGCCAGCAGTGGCAGTCTCCTGCCCGAGCAGTACTTC. This codes for CASSGSLLPEQYF.

The V and J genes are TRBV19 and TRBJ2-7, with 8 bases aligning to TRBD2. J lost 6 bases, V lost 2 bases, and 9 bases had no gene match. CDR3 size: 15 residues. The germline V gene encodes CDR1 LNHDA and CDR2 SQIVND (reference sequence). CDR3 DNA sequence: TGTGCCAGTAGTATACAAACTAGCGGTTCTGGCGAGCAGTACTTC. This gives the protein CASSIQTSGSGEQYF.

CDR3 in amino acids: CASSTPGLAGYTDTQYF. For the CDR3, the DNA is TGTGCCAGTAGTACCCCGGGACTAGCGGGATACACAGATACGCAGTATTTT. V is TRBV19 and J is TRBJ2-3; TRBD2 matches 13 bases. V lost 4 bases to trimming and J lost 2 bases; unmatched junction nucleotides: 6. The CDR3 is 17 residues long. Germline lookup yields CDR1 LNHDA and CDR2 SQIVND (reference sequence).

The genes are TRBV2 and TRBJ2-7; perhaps TRBD1 as D (5 bases). Trimming shortened V by 6 bases and J by 2 bases, and 8 bases separated the two germline ends. The V gene's germline CDR1 is SNHLY and CDR2 FYNNEI. This CDR3 is 12 amino acids long. This CDR3 reads CASSRETYEQYF. The CDR3 coding sequence is TGTGCCAGCAGCAGGGAAACCTACGAGCAGTACTTC. Together with reference TRBV2 and TRBJ2-7, the CDR3 gives the full variable domain: EPEVTQTPSHQVTQMGQEVILRCVPISNHLYFYWYRQILGQKVEFLVSFYNNEISEKSEIFDDQFSVERPDGSNFTLKIRSTKLEDSAMYFCASSRETYEQYFGPGTRLTVT.

J is TRBJ2-3 and V is TRBV28, with 13 bases that match TRBD2. In germline, CDR1 is MDHEN, CDR2 SYDVKM. CDR3 length: 18 amino acids. V was pared by 3 bases and J by 5 bases, with 11 bases of the junction left unmatched. CDR3 sequence reads: CASSFYGLAGVGVDTQYF. The CDR3 nucleotides read TGTGCCAGCAGTTTCTACGGACTAGCGGGAGTTGGAGTAGATACGCAGTATTTT.

The chain has TRBV7-2 and TRBJ2-5; no clear D. Germline V gene data show CDR1 as SGHTA and CDR2 as FQGNSA. V lost 3 bases to trimming and J lost 1 base, with 0 bases between them. The CDR3 consists of 11 residues. The CDR3 here is CASSFQETQYF. The CDR3 DNA is TGTGCCAGCAGCTTCCAAGAGACCCAGTACTTC.

This clone is medium-sized in the sample. V and J are TRBV4-1 and TRBJ2-7; TRBD1 matches 9 bases. The ends lost 4 bases at V and 5 bases at J; junction bases unmatched: 12. Germline V gene sequence: CDR1 MGHRA, CDR2 YSYEKL. CDR3 length equals 16 residues. The CDR3 nucleotides read TGCGCCAGCAGCCCAGGAAACCGGGACAGGGACCACGAGCAGTACTTC. This translates into CASSPGNRDRDHEQYF.

J is TRBJ2-7 and V is TRBV30; D possibly matches TRBD1 or TRBD2 (6 bases each). In germline, CDR1 is GTSNPN, CDR2 SVGIG (reference sequence). V was shortened by 0 bases and J by 2 bases, with 14 bases between the two germline ends. This CDR3 has 15 amino acids. CDR3 region: CAWSVLRGRPYEQYF. The CDR3, as DNA: TGTGCCTGGAGTGTACTGAGGGGGAGGCCCTACGAGCAGTACTTC. Looking up the rest from reference TRBV30 and TRBJ2-7 gives the full variable domain: SQTIHQWPATLVQPVGSPLSLECTVEGTSNPNLYWYRQAAGRGLQLLFYSVGIGQISSEVPQNLSASRPQDRQFILSSKKLLLSDSGFYLCAWSVLRGRPYEQYFGPGTRLTVT.

CDR3 in DNA: TGTGCCAGCAGCGTAGATCTGGGCCCCTACGAGCAGTACTTC. Protein: CASSVDLGPYEQYF. V gene TRBV9 combines with J gene TRBJ2-7, with D hard to call. Between the trimmed V and J ends, which lost 0 bases and 2 bases, there was a span of 9 bases. CDR3 length: 14 amino acids. Germline assignment: CDR1 SGDLS and CDR2 YYNGEE.

J is TRBJ1-1 and V is TRBV15; D unclear. CDR3 length: 11 residues. V was shortened by 3 bases and J by 5 bases, with 4 bases between the two germline ends. CDR1 is LNHNV and CDR2 is YYDKDF in the germline V gene (reference sequence). The CDR3 here is CATSSETEAFF. CDR3 DNA: TGTGCCACCAGCAGTGAGACTGAAGCTTTCTTT. The full variable domain, in which reference TRBV15 and TRBJ1-1 provide the parts outside the CDR3, is DAMVIQNPRYQVTQFGKPVTLSCSQTLNHNVMYWYQQKSSQAPKLLFHYYDKDFNNEADTPDNFQSRRPNTSFCFLDIRSPGLGDTAMYLCATSSETEAFFGQGTRLTVV.

The chain links TRBV9 to TRBJ2-2; D call uncertain. This CDR3 comprises 17 residues. Per germline, CDR1 SGDLS and CDR2 YYNGEE. V was trimmed by 0 bases and J by 6 bases, leaving 18 bases between them. CDR3 in amino acids: CASSVVPSGVSAGELFF. The CDR3 coding sequence is TGTGCCAGCAGCGTAGTACCGTCTGGGGTATCTGCCGGGGAGCTGTTTTTT.

DNA of the CDR3: TGTGCCAGCAGTTTAGGGTCGGGAGGGCGGCAAGAGACCCAGTACTTC. This encodes CASSLGSGGRQETQYF. The genes are TRBV28 and TRBJ2-5; 8 nucleotides match TRBD2. CDR3 length equals 16 residues. The V gene's germline CDR1 is MDHEN and CDR2 SYDVKM. The V gene end was trimmed by 2 bases and the J gene end by 2 bases; junction bases not matched to a gene: 7.